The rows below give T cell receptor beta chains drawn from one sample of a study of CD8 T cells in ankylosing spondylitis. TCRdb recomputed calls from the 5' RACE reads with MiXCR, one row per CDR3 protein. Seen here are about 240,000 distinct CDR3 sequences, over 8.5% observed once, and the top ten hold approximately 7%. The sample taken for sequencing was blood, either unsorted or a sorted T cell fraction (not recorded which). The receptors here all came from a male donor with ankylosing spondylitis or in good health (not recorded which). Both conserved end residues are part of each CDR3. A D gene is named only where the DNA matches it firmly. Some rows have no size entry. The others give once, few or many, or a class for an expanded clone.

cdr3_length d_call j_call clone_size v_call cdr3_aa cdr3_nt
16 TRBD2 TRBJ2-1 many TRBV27 CASSSTGLWGGNEQFF TGTGCCAGCAGTTCAACGGGACTATGGGGAGGGAATGAGCAGTTCTTC
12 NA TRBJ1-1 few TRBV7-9 CASSFQAAEAFF TGTGCCAGCAGCTTCCAAGCGGCTGAAGCTTTCTTT
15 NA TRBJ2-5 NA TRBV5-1 CASSVTGGETETQYF TGCGCCAGCAGCGTTACAGGGGGGGAAACAGAGACCCAGTACTTC
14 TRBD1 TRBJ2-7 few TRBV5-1 CASTYGTGSYEQYF TGCGCCAGCACTTACGGGACAGGGTCCTACGAGCAGTACTTC
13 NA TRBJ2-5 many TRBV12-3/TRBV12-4 CASSTGPAETQYF TGTGCCAGCAGTACGGGACCCGCAGAGACCCAGTACTTC
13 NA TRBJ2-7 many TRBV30 CAWSPGSSYEQYF TGTGCCTGGAGCCCGGGGAGCTCCTACGAGCAGTACTTC
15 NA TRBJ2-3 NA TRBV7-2 CASSLSVRSGDTQYF TGTGCCAGCAGCTTATCTGTACGGTCCGGGGATACGCAGTATTTT
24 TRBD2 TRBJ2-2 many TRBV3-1 CASSQDYFQGGLAGGPRNTGELFF TGTGCCAGCAGCCAAGATTATTTCCAGGGAGGACTAGCGGGAGGGCCTAGGAACACCGGGGAGCTGTTTTTT
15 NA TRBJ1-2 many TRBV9 CASSVAPAGDYGYTF TGTGCCAGCAGCGTAGCGCCGGCGGGGGACTATGGCTACACCTTC
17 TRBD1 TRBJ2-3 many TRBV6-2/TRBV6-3 CASSYSRGTGRGDTQYF TGTGCCAGCAGTTACTCGAGGGGGACAGGGAGAGGAGATACGCAGTATTTT
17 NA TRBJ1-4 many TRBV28 CASSRPLSWATNEKLFF TGTGCCAGCAGTCGACCCTTATCTTGGGCAACTAATGAAAAACTGTTTTTT
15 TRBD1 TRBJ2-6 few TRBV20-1 CSAIQGVAGANVLTF TGCAGTGCCATCCAGGGGGTCGCTGGGGCCAACGTCCTGACTTTC
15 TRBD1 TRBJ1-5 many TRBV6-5 CASSNRGLSNQPQHF TGTGCCAGCAGTAACAGGGGGCTTAGCAATCAGCCCCAGCATTTT
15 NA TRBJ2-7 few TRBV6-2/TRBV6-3 CASSYSSRGKAEQYF TGTGCCAGCAGTTACTCGAGCCGGGGAAAGGCCGAGCAGTACTTC
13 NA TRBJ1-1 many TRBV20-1 CSGTRGKNTEAFF TGCAGTGGGACGAGGGGGAAGAACACTGAAGCTTTCTTT
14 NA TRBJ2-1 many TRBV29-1 CSVGDTATGSEQFF TGCAGCGTCGGTGACACCGCGACCGGCAGTGAGCAGTTCTTC
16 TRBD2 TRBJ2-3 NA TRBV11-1 CASSTGLAGLTDTQYF TGTGCCAGCAGCACGGGACTAGCGGGACTCACAGATACGCAGTATTTT
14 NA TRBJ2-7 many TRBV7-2 CASSIGGSSYEQYF TGTGCCAGCAGCATTGGGGGGAGCTCCTACGAGCAGTACTTC
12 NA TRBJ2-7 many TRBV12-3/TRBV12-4 CASSFSGREQYF TGTGCCAGCAGTTTTTCAGGGAGAGAGCAGTACTTC
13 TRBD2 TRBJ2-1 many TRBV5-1 CASSLAPGGEQFF TGCGCCAGCAGCTTGGCTCCGGGGGGAGAGCAGTTCTTC
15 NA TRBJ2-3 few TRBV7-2 CASSPDRRRRDTQYF TGTGCCAGCAGCCCCGACAGGCGCCGAAGGGATACGCAGTATTTT
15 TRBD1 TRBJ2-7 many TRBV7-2 CASSLFTGQPYEQYF TGTGCCAGCAGCCTTTTTACGGGACAGCCCTACGAGCAGTACTTC
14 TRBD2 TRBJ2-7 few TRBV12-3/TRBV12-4 CASRVAGGLYEQYF TGTGCCAGCAGGGTAGCGGGAGGACTCTACGAGCAGTACTTC
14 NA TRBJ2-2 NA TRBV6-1 CATLRPGKTGELFF TGTGCCACCCTAAGACCGGGGAAGACCGGGGAGCTGTTTTTT
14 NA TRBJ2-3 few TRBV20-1 CSARGGDFPDTQYF TGCAGTGCTAGAGGGGGGGACTTCCCAGATACGCAGTATTTT
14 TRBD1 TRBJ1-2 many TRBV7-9 CASTRDSFRGGYTF TGTGCCAGCACGCGGGACAGCTTTAGAGGGGGCTACACCTTC
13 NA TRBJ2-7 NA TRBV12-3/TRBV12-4 CASSFPGANEQYF TGTGCCAGCAGTTTTCCGGGGGCCAACGAGCAGTACTTC
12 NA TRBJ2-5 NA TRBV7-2 CASSSLVETQYF TGTGCCAGCAGCTCCCTGGTGGAGACCCAGTACTTC
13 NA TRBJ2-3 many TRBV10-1 CASSETPTDTQYF TGCGCCAGCAGTGAAACCCCCACAGATACGCAGTATTTT
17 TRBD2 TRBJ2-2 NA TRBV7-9 CASSPRGRVQNTGELFF TGTGCCAGCAGCCCCCGTGGGAGGGTCCAGAACACCGGGGAGCTGTTTTTT
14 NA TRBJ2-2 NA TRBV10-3 CAISEAGSTGELFF TGTGCCATCAGTGAGGCTGGATCCACCGGGGAGCTGTTTTTT
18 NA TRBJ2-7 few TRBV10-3 CAISVPEDPKSQAYEQYF TGTGCCATCAGTGTGCCCGAAGACCCAAAGTCCCAAGCCTACGAGCAGTACTTC
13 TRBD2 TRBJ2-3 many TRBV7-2 CASSLTSGDTQYF TGTGCCAGCAGCTTAACTAGCGGGGATACGCAGTATTTT
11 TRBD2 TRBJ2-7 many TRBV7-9 CASGSSYEQYF TGTGCAAGCGGGAGCTCCTACGAGCAGTACTTC
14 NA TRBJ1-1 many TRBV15 CATSRGGLRTEAFF TGTGCCACCAGCAGAGGCGGCCTGAGGACTGAAGCTTTCTTT
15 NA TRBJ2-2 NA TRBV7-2 CASSLASTNTGELFF TGTGCCAGCAGCTTAGCTAGCACGAACACCGGGGAGCTGTTTTTT
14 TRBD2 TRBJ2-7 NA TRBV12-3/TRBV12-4 CASSGLAGGDEQYF TGTGCCAGCAGTGGACTAGCGGGAGGAGACGAGCAGTACTTC
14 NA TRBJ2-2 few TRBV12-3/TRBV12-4 CATLRRGYTGELFF TGTGCCACCCTTCGCCGAGGGTACACCGGGGAGCTGTTTTTT
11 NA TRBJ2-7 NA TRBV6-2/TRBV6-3 CASRDPYEQYF TGTGCCAGCAGGGATCCCTACGAGCAGTACTTC
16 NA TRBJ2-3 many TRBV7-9 CASSYRGGPSTDTQYF TGTGCCAGCAGCTATCGGGGAGGACCAAGCACAGATACGCAGTATTTT
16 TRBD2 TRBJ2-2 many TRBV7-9 CASSFTSGRAAGELFF TGTGCCAGCAGCTTCACTAGCGGGAGGGCCGCCGGGGAGCTGTTTTTT
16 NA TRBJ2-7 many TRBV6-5 CASSYSTSGETYEQYF TGTGCCAGCAGTTACTCGACCAGCGGAGAGACCTACGAGCAGTACTTC